The rows below give T cell receptor beta chains drawn from one sample of a study of blood T cell repertoires in COVID-19. Assay used: immunoSEQ multiplex PCR; TCRdb lists only in-frame clones, some missing. The table has 210,000 or so clones, roughly nine tenths seen once. Sequencing input: peripheral blood. These TCRs come from a man aged 35 to 55 with acute or convalescent COVID-19. CDR3s include the opening cysteine and the closing phenylalanine or tryptophan. D genes are given only for firm matches. Expanded clones are given a class, and other clones once, few, many or no size at all.

v_call,j_call,clone_size,d_call,cdr3_nt,cdr3_aa
TRBV7-2,TRBJ2-4,.,TRBD2,TGTGCCAGCAGCCTTCGTGGGACTATGTCAAACATTCAGTACTTC,CASSLRGTMSNIQYF
TRBV30,TRBJ2-7,.,.,TGTGCCTGGGGGCAGAACTACGAGCAGTACTTC,CAWGQNYEQYF
TRBV14,TRBJ2-5,.,TRBD2,TGTGCCAGCAGCGCGATCAGGACTAGCGAGCAAGAGACCCAGTACTTC,CASSAIRTSEQETQYF
TRBV30,TRBJ2-7,.,TRBD1,TGTGCCTGGTCCACCGGGACAGGGAAATACGAGCAGTACTTC,CAWSTGTGKYEQYF
TRBV5-5,TRBJ2-6,.,.,TGTGCCAGCAGCTTAATGGGCGGGACCTCTGGGGCCAACGTCCTGACTTTC,CASSLMGGTSGANVLTF
TRBV7-2,TRBJ1-2,.,.,TGTGCCAGCAGCTTCCCCACCACAGGAGATGGCTACACCTTC,CASSFPTTGDGYTF
TRBV5-8,TRBJ2-1,.,TRBD2,TGTGCCAGCAGCTTGACTAGCGGGGGGGCAGATGAGCAGTTCTTC,CASSLTSGGADEQFF
TRBV10-3,TRBJ1-2,.,TRBD1,TGTGCCATCACCCAGGGGGCGGATGGCTACACCTTC,CAITQGADGYTF
TRBV18,TRBJ1-4,.,.,TGTGCCAGCTCTCAGAACAGAGCTGCAACTAATGAAAAACTGTTTTTT,CASSQNRAATNEKLFF
TRBV4-1,TRBJ2-7,.,.,TGCGCCAGCAGCCAAGAAATCGGAGGATTTAGCTCCTACGAGCAGTACTTC,CASSQEIGGFSSYEQYF
TRBV6-1,TRBJ1-4,.,TRBD1,TGTGCCAGCACCGACCCGGGACAGGGTGAAAAACTGTTTTTT,CASTDPGQGEKLFF
TRBV6-1,TRBJ1-1,.,TRBD1,TGTGCCAGCAGTGAAGCCGGGACAGCGATCTCTGAAGCTTTCTTT,CASSEAGTAISEAFF
TRBV13,TRBJ1-4,few,.,TGTGCCAGCAGCCAAGGGCCTCGAGGGGAAAAACTGTTTTTT,CASSQGPRGEKLFF
TRBV18,TRBJ2-3,once,.,TGTGCCAGCTCACCCGGTCTGATTAGCACAGATACGCAGTATTTT,CASSPGLISTDTQYF
TRBV3-1/TRBV3-2,TRBJ1-1,few,TRBD1,TGTGCCAGCAGCCCCAGGGACAGGGGTAACACTGAAGCTTTCTTT,CASSPRDRGNTEAFF
TRBV14,TRBJ2-7,once,.,TGTGCCAGCAGCCAAAGCCCGACCTACGAGCAGTACTTC,CASSQSPTYEQYF
TRBV28,TRBJ1-3,.,TRBD1,TGTGCCAGCAGGTCAGGGGGTCGGGACACCATATATTTT,CASRSGGRDTIYF
TRBV5-1,TRBJ2-3,once,.,TGCGCCAGCAGCTTGAACAGTAGGGCTAGCGGCACAGATACGCAGTATTTT,CASSLNSRASGTDTQYF
TRBV3-1/TRBV3-2,TRBJ2-1,once,TRBD2,TGTGCCAGCAGACTCGGGGCGGGGGGGCCCAATGAGCAGTTCTTC,CASRLGAGGPNEQFF
TRBV5-1,TRBJ1-3,.,TRBD1,TGCGCCAGCAGCTTGTCGAGAGCAGGGGGCTCTGGAAACACCATATATTTT,CASSLSRAGGSGNTIYF
TRBV7-9,TRBJ2-5,.,TRBD1,TGTGCCAGCAGCCCTTGGACAGGGGGCTTAAACCGGGAGACCCAGTACTTC,CASSPWTGGLNRETQYF
TRBV19,TRBJ2-5,.,TRBD1,TGTGCCAGTAGTATAGTCAGGGGGCGAAATGGGACCCAGTACTTC,CASSIVRGRNGTQYF
TRBV7-2,TRBJ1-3,.,.,TGTGCCAGCAGCTTAGACCGGGGCTCTGGAAACACCATATATTTT,CASSLDRGSGNTIYF
TRBV30,TRBJ2-1,.,.,TGTGCCTGGAGTGTCCCTCTGGACAACTACAATGAGCAGTTCTTC,CAWSVPLDNYNEQFF
TRBV6-1,TRBJ2-7,.,.,TGTGCCAGCAGTGAAGGCAGGGCCTACGAGCAGTACTTC,CASSEGRAYEQYF
TRBV14,TRBJ1-4,.,.,TGTGCCAGCAGCAGCGGGAAATTCTTAATGGAAAAACTGTTTTTT,CASSSGKFLMEKLFF
TRBV11-2,TRBJ2-3,.,.,TGTGCCAGCAGCTTAAGCCCTGTCACAGATACGCAGTATTTT,CASSLSPVTDTQYF
TRBV9,TRBJ1-6,.,TRBD1,TGTGCCAGCAGCGTAGTGGACAGGGGGCCCGGGTCACCCCTCCACTTT,CASSVVDRGPGSPLHF
TRBV19,TRBJ2-7,.,TRBD1,TGTGCCAGTAGTATACAAAGACAGGGGCACTACGAGCAGTACTTC,CASSIQRQGHYEQYF
TRBV6-4,TRBJ2-2,.,.,TGTGCCAGCAGTGTGGTCGGGACTCTAAACACCGGGGAGCTGTTTTTT,CASSVVGTLNTGELFF
TRBV4-1,TRBJ2-1,.,.,TGCGCCAGCAGCCAAGATGGAAGGGAGTTCTCCTACAATGAGCAGTTCTTC,CASSQDGREFSYNEQFF
TRBV10-3,TRBJ2-1,.,TRBD1,TGTGCCATCAGTGAGTCTATCCGGGACAGGGGCTACAATGAGCAGTTCTTC,CAISESIRDRGYNEQFF
TRBV19,TRBJ2-1,.,TRBD2,TGTGCCAGTAGTATCGCTAGCGGGGGGGCGCGTGAGCAGTTCTTC,CASSIASGGAREQFF
TRBV5-1,TRBJ2-3,.,TRBD2,TGCGCCAGCAGCTTGGCACCGGGACTAGCGGGGGGAAACACAGATACGCAGTATTTT,CASSLAPGLAGGNTDTQYF
TRBV30,TRBJ1-5,once,.,TGTGCCTGGAGTGCCCGCTCAGATGGAGGGCCCCAGCATTTT,CAWSARSDGGPQHF
TRBV10-3,TRBJ2-5,.,.,TGTGCCATCAGCGGACCGGGATCTCGAGAGACCCAGTACTTC,CAISGPGSRETQYF
TRBV12-3/TRBV12-4,TRBJ1-2,.,TRBD1,TGTGCCAGCAGTCCCGGACAGGGGTATGGCTACACCTTC,CASSPGQGYGYTF
TRBV28,TRBJ1-6,.,.,TGTGCCAGCAGTCCCGCGGGGGTATTAAGCCCTTATAATTCACCCCTCCACTTT,CASSPAGVLSPYNSPLHF
TRBV12-3/TRBV12-4,TRBJ1-2,.,.,TGTGCCAGCAGCCGAGACTTCCGGGATGGCTACACCTTC,CASSRDFRDGYTF
TRBV7-3,TRBJ2-3,.,.,TGTGCCAGCACCCGACAAAATTCCGATACGCAGTATTTT,CASTRQNSDTQYF
TRBV6-2/TRBV6-3,TRBJ1-1,.,.,TGTGCCAGCAGTTACCTAGCCGGGAACACTGAAGCTTTCTTT,CASSYLAGNTEAFF
TRBV3-1/TRBV3-2,TRBJ2-7,.,.,TGTGCCAGCAGCCAAGATCTAAAGCGAGAGCAGTACTTC,CASSQDLKREQYF
TRBV11-2,TRBJ1-2,.,TRBD1,TGTGCCAGCAGCTTAGTCCAGGGGGCCGGTGGCTACACCTTC,CASSLVQGAGGYTF
TRBV5-1,TRBJ1-1,.,.,TGCGCCAGCAGCTTGGACAGGGCAAACACTGAAGCTTTCTTT,CASSLDRANTEAFF
TRBV12-3/TRBV12-4,TRBJ1-2,medium-sized,TRBD1,TGTGCCAGCAGTTTCCCACAGGGGCGCGGCTACACCTTC,CASSFPQGRGYTF
TRBV5-1,TRBJ1-3,.,.,TGCGCCAGCAGCTTGGGGGCAGGCTTTTCCTCTGGAAACACCATATATTTT,CASSLGAGFSSGNTIYF
TRBV4-3,TRBJ1-2,.,TRBD1,TGCGCCAGCAGCCAAGATCCAGGGGGCAAAACCGTTGGCTACACCTTC,CASSQDPGGKTVGYTF
TRBV30,TRBJ1-1,.,TRBD1,TGTGCCTGGCGGGACAGTTGGGACACTGAAGCTTTCTTT,CAWRDSWDTEAFF
TRBV27,TRBJ1-5,.,TRBD1,TGTGCCAGCAAAGGGACAGGGCTTAGCAATCAGCCCCAGCATTTT,CASKGTGLSNQPQHF
TRBV7-3,TRBJ2-1,.,TRBD2,TGTGCCAGCAGCTTAATCAGCGGGGGGGCGAATGAGCAGTTCTTC,CASSLISGGANEQFF
TRBV19,TRBJ2-2,.,TRBD2,TGTGCCAGTAGTATACTAGCGGGGCCGACCGGGGAGCTGTTTTTT,CASSILAGPTGELFF
TRBV7-6,TRBJ1-6,.,TRBD1,TGTGCCAGCAGCTTAGGGACAGGGGGCTTTTCACCCCTCCACTTT,CASSLGTGGFSPLHF
TRBV5-6,TRBJ1-2,.,TRBD1,TGTGCCAGCAGCTTGGACGCCAGGGGGAACTATGGCTACACCTTC,CASSLDARGNYGYTF
TRBV6-4,TRBJ1-1,.,.,TGTGCCAGCAGGGGGGGGCAAAACGGTGAAGCTTTCTTT,CASRGGQNGEAFF
TRBV14,TRBJ2-1,once,TRBD2,TGTGCCAGCAGCCAAGAAGGGGTTTACTATAGCGGGGGGAACAATGAGCAGTTCTTC,CASSQEGVYYSGGNNEQFF
TRBV2,TRBJ2-3,.,.,TGTGCCAGAAGCGGTCTAAGCACAGATACGCAGTATTTT,CARSGLSTDTQYF
TRBV18,TRBJ1-1,.,TRBD1,TGTGCCAGCTCACGACAGGGGTCTGACACTGAAGCTTTCTTT,CASSRQGSDTEAFF
TRBV6-6,TRBJ1-5,.,.,TGTGCCAGCAGCCACAGGGAAGGTTCACAGCCCCAGCATTTT,CASSHREGSQPQHF
TRBV6-6,TRBJ1-1,.,TRBD1,TGTGCCAGCAGCCCGCCTACAGGGGGCACTGAAGCTTTCTTT,CASSPPTGGTEAFF
TRBV7-6,TRBJ1-3,.,.,TGTGCCAGCAGCTCGGGACAAAATGGAAACACCATATATTTT,CASSSGQNGNTIYF